This T cell receptor beta chain appears in the sequencing data of a study of shared clonotypes between healthy human individuals. Study-wide points: Larger estimated richness was generally seen in naive subsets than in memory subsets.

The germline gives CDR1 SQVTM, CDR2 ANQGSEA. Trimming stripped 6 bases from V and 3 bases from J, with 15 bases between. This CDR3 has 13 amino acids. About this clone itself: Its antigen is unknown.

Genomic DNA of every subset was divided equally among multiple immunoSEQ plates. Repertoires were generated with immunoSEQ multiplex PCR, while TCRdb's copy carries only in-frame clones and drops some. The sample carries fewer than 800,000 clones, about 91% recorded once. CD8 cells classed as naive were CD45RO-negative and positively selected for CCR7, excluding terminally differentiated effector memory CD45RA+ cells. Sample: naive CD8+ T cells sorted from blood. This chain joins TRBV29-1 and TRBJ2-7; tentatively, D is TRBD2 (6 bases). The clonotype was recovered from a man aged 30 to 39 in good health. The CDR3 DNA is TGCAGCGTCGTACGGGGGTTAAACTACGAGCAGTACTTC. It encodes CSVVRGLNYEQYF.